Shown below are 29 T cell receptor beta chains from a single sample sequenced in a study of T-cell memory formation after mild COVID-19. Via MiXCR, TCRdb re-called the 5' RACE reads, giving one row per CDR3 protein. The sample records about 410,000 distinct CDR3 sequences, more than 15% being singletons. Sequenced material: PBMCs or a T cell subset sorted from them (not recorded which). These TCRs come from a man between 18 and 29 years old who had mild COVID-19 (a few samples of this study predate the infection). Cell type and time point are not known.

This clonotype was counted between two and nine times. The V and J genes are TRBV7-2 and TRBJ2-7; 10 positions match TRBD1. The CDR3 spans 14 residues. Per the germline V gene, CDR1 is SGHTA and CDR2 is FQGNSA. V lost 6 bases to trimming and J lost 5 bases; unmatched junction nucleotides: 7. The CDR3 coding sequence is TGTGCCAGCAGAGGTCCGGGGACAGGGGACGAGCAGTACTTC. Its protein is CASRGPGTGDEQYF.

This clonotype has at least ten counts. The V and J genes are TRBV7-2 and TRBJ1-5; D uncertain. There are 13 residues in the CDR3. CDR1 and CDR2 from the germline V gene are SGHTA and FQGNSA. V lost 2 bases and J lost 5, with 7 bases in between. The CDR3 is CASSLSGDQPQHF. The CDR3 DNA sequence: TGTGCCAGCAGCTTATCCGGGGATCAGCCCCAGCATTTT.

This clonotype was observed at least ten times. The chain links TRBV7-9 to TRBJ2-3; D uncertain. CDR3 length: 13 residues. Germline CDR1 SEHNR, CDR2 FQNEAQ (reference sequence). V shed 6 bases and J shed 6 bases, with 13 bases lying between them. As DNA, the CDR3 is TGTGCCAGCAGTCCCTCGGAACGGGATACGCAGTATTTT. Translation: CASSPSERDTQYF.

The rearrangement joins TRBV5-4 to TRBJ2-2, with TRBD1 as a possible D gene (5 bases). Germline lookup yields CDR1 SGHNT and CDR2 YYREEE (reference sequence). V lost 4 bases, J lost 6 bases, and 13 bases lay in between. This CDR3 has 14 residues. In nucleotides, the CDR3 is TGTGCCAGCAGCCCGCAGGGTTTTGCCGGGGAGCTGTTTTTT. Translation gives CASSPQGFAGELFF.

This clonotype has a count of ten or more. The CDR3 DNA sequence: TGCGCCAGCAGCCTGAGATGGGGCAGACTTAATGAAAAACTGTTTTTT. It codes for CASSLRWGRLNEKLFF. The chain couples TRBV4-3 to TRBJ1-4; a weak D match, TRBD1 (5 bases). Germline values: CDR1 LGHNA, CDR2 YSLEER. CDR3 length: 16 residues. The V end lost 4 bases, the J end lost 4 bases, and 16 bases lay between the germline ends.

The V and J genes are TRBV7-8 and TRBJ1-3; no reliable D call. The CDR3 covers 16 residues. Trimming left V 1 base short and J 0 bases short, with 10 bases between. Germline V CDR1 and CDR2: SGHVS, FQNEAQ. In DNA, the CDR3 is TGTGCCAGCAGCTTAGGAGGCGGAATCTCTGGAAACACCATATATTTT. It encodes CASSLGGGISGNTIYF.

This sequence joins TRBV4-1 and TRBJ1-5; D unclear. The CDR3 has 14 residues. Trimming pared 4 bases from V and 7 bases from J, leaving 14 bases between. Germline-derived CDR1 and CDR2 are MGHRA and YSYEKL. CDR3 sequence reads: CASSPPDSSQPQHF. CDR3 bases: TGCGCCAGCAGCCCCCCAGACTCGTCCCAGCCCCAGCATTTT.

V usage is TRBV5-6 and J usage is TRBJ1-1, with a weak D call TRBD1 (5 bases). This CDR3 is 15 amino acids long. Germline assignment: CDR1 SGHDT and CDR2 YYEEEE. V lost 0 bases and J 1 base, leaving 10 bases between the germline ends. The CDR3 DNA follows: TGTGCCAGCAGCTTGGTTTTGCAGGGGAACACTGAAGCTTTCTTT. The encoded protein is CASSLVLQGNTEAFF.

The chain recombines TRBV9 with TRBJ2-7; weak D call: TRBD2 (5 bases). With 2 bases removed from V and 4 bases from J, the gap between germline ends came to 16 bases. The germline gives CDR1 SGDLS, CDR2 YYNGEE. This CDR3 region has 15 residues. The CDR3 is CASSVAPGETYEQYF. In nucleotides, the CDR3 is TGTGCCAGCAGCGTCGCTCCCGGGGAAACTTACGAGCAGTACTTC.

This clonotype was detected ten times or more. The chain uses TRBV7-2 and TRBJ2-7, with D possibly being TRBD1 (6 bases). CDR3 length: 12 residues. V gave up 5 bases and J gave up 3 bases, with 8 bases separating them. Germline V lookup: CDR1 SGHTA, CDR2 FQGNSA. The CDR3 reads CASSTQGYEQYF. CDR3 DNA sequence: TGTGCCAGCAGCACACAGGGCTACGAGCAGTACTTC. The full variable domain, rest sourced from reference TRBV7-2 and TRBJ2-7, is GAGVSQSPSNKVTEKGKDVELRCDPISGHTALYWYRQSLGQGLEFLIYFQGNSAPDKSGLPSDRFSAERTGGSVSTLTIQRTQQEDSAVYLCASSTQGYEQYFGPGTRLTVT.

The chain links TRBV5-4 to TRBJ2-5, with a weak D call TRBD2 (5 bases). Germline V lookup: CDR1 SGHNT, CDR2 YYREEE (reference sequence). The V end was cut by 3 bases, the J end by 5 bases, with 23 bases between. The CDR3 consists of 17 residues. The CDR3 DNA is TGTGCCAGCAGCTCAAGGACCGCCGCGGGTGCGTGGGAGACCCAGTACTTC. Its protein is CASSSRTAAGAWETQYF. Supplemented by reference TRBV5-4 and TRBJ2-5, the full variable domain reads ETGVTQSPTHLIKTRGQQVTLRCSSQSGHNTVSWYQQALGQGPQFIFQYYREEENGRGNFPPRFSGLQFPNYSSELNVNALELDDSALYLCASSSRTAAGAWETQYFGPGTRLLVL.

This clonotype has more than one count but fewer than ten. This chain connects TRBV15 to TRBJ1-5, with D unclear. The V end lost 3 bases, the J end lost 6 bases, and 12 bases lay between the germline ends. CDR1 and CDR2 from the germline V gene are LNHNV and YYDKDF (reference sequence). The CDR3 runs 14 residues. The CDR3 nucleotides are TGTGCCACCAGCAGGGGCTTTCAACTTCAGCCCCAGCATTTT. Translating gives CATSRGFQLQPQHF.

The sample holds a few counts of this clonotype. The genes are TRBV24-1 and TRBJ1-2; 7 nucleotides match TRBD1. The CDR3 sequence is 13 residues long. Germline V gene sequence: CDR1 KGHDR, CDR2 SFDVKD. Unmatched junction bases numbered 5, after V lost 6 bases and J lost 5 bases. Here the CDR3 reads CATSRDSTYGYTF. The CDR3 region has the DNA TGTGCCACCAGTCGGGACAGCACTTATGGCTACACCTTC.

This clonotype was recorded a few times. The V gene is TRBV6-6, the J gene TRBJ1-6; D not certain. Germline-derived CDR1 and CDR2 are MNHNY and SVGAGI (reference sequence). The CDR3 extends over 17 amino acids. The V end was cut by 0 bases, the J end by 7 bases, with 16 bases between. CDR3 loop: CASSYSIPGTLNSPLHF. Written as DNA, the CDR3 is TGTGCCAGCAGTTACTCGATCCCGGGAACCCTAAATTCACCCCTCCACTTT.

The chain joins TRBV4-3 to TRBJ1-1; D gene unclear. V was clipped by 0 bases and J by 7 bases, with 15 bases between them. Germline V gene sequence: CDR1 LGHNA, CDR2 YSLEER. The CDR3 has 15 residues. The CDR3 DNA is TGCGCCAGCAGCCAAGAAAGCGGGAGGCAAGATGAAGCTTTCTTT. Translating gives CASSQESGRQDEAFF.

The chain uses TRBV12-3 or TRBV12-4 and TRBJ2-2, with D possibly being TRBD2 (7 bases). V lost 4 bases to trimming and J lost 3 bases, with 12 bases between them. The CDR3 length is 15 residues. In DNA, the CDR3 is TGTGCCAGCAGTTGGGGGGGGGCCGACACCGGGGAGCTGTTTTTT. Protein product: CASSWGGADTGELFF.

This clonotype has more than one count but fewer than ten. The chain recombines TRBV11-2 with TRBJ2-3; a possible D gene is TRBD2 (6 bases). The germline V gene encodes CDR1 SGHAT and CDR2 FQNNGV. The V gene lost 1 base and the J gene lost 0 bases, with 17 bases spanning the gap. CDR3 length: 18 residues. CDR3 in amino acids: CASSLASGGGLSTDTQYF. The CDR3 DNA follows: TGTGCCAGCAGCTTAGCATCCGGGGGTGGCCTTAGCACAGATACGCAGTATTTT.

The chain is built from TRBV7-2 and TRBJ2-3; 7 bases agree with TRBD2. Germline CDR1 and CDR2: SGHTA and FQGNSA. The length of the CDR3 is 16 residues. Losses at the gene ends were 1 base for V and 3 bases for J; bases not matched to a gene: 7. The CDR3 sequence is CASSLVGLYGTDTQYF. In DNA, the CDR3 is TGTGCCAGCAGCTTAGTGGGACTATACGGGACAGATACGCAGTATTTT.

This rearrangement joins TRBV6-2 or TRBV6-3 to TRBJ2-7, with D perhaps matching TRBD2 (5 bases). The CDR3 runs 12 residues. From germline, CDR1 is MNHEY and CDR2 SVGEGT. Trimming took 7 bases from V and 7 from J, leaving 14 bases between them. The CDR3 sequence: CASTSRGREQYF. In nucleotides, the CDR3 is TGTGCCAGCACCTCCCGCGGGCGTGAGCAGTACTTC.

This sequence joins TRBV24-1 and TRBJ2-7; 7 bases align to TRBD1. Germline assignment: CDR1 KGHDR and CDR2 SFDVKD. This CDR3 has 17 amino acids. With V trimmed by 3 bases and J by 2 bases, 12 bases remained unmatched. CDR3 sequence (DNA): TGTGCCACCAGTGATCGGTACGGGACAGAGAATGCCTACGAGCAGTACGTC. Translated, it gives CATSDRYGTENAYEQYV.

The gene calls are TRBV20-1 and TRBJ1-4; D unclear. With 6 bases removed from V and 8 bases from J, the gap between germline ends came to 19 bases. The germline V gene encodes CDR1 DFQATT and CDR2 SNEGSKA (reference sequence). The CDR3 length is 14 residues. The CDR3 nucleotides read TGCAGTGCCCACCCCATTAGGAGTGACGAAAAACTGTTTTTT. This encodes CSAHPIRSDEKLFF.

The chain links TRBV29-1 to TRBJ2-5, with D perhaps matching TRBD1 or TRBD2 (5 bases each). Germline CDR1 SQVTM, CDR2 ANQGSEA. The CDR3 spans 14 residues. V was trimmed by 6 bases and J by 1 base, leaving 15 bases between them. The CDR3 DNA is TGCAGCGTCGGCCCCGGGACGATCCAAGAGACCCAGTACTTC. Protein sequence: CSVGPGTIQETQYF.

In this sample, this clonotype turned up a few times. V gene TRBV9 combines with J gene TRBJ1-2, with no clear D. The germline CDR1 and CDR2 sequences are SGDLS and YYNGEE. V lost 0 bases, J lost 4 bases, and 4 bases lay in between. This CDR3 spans 12 amino acids. The chain's CDR3 is CASSVGRYGYTF. The CDR3 coding sequence is TGTGCCAGCAGCGTAGGCCGCTATGGCTACACCTTC.

This clonotype turned up a few times. The genes are TRBV29-1 and TRBJ2-2, with unresolved D. Germline-derived CDR1 and CDR2 are SQVTM and ANQGSEA. V gave up 6 bases and J gave up 4 bases, with 9 bases separating them. This CDR3 is 12 amino acids long. The CDR3 spells CSVQTATGELFF. The CDR3 region has the DNA TGCAGCGTCCAAACAGCCACCGGGGAGCTGTTTTTT.

V is TRBV5-1 and J is TRBJ2-3; D is perhaps TRBD1 or TRBD2 (5 bases each). Germline V gene lookup returns CDR1 SGHRS and CDR2 YFSETQ. Trimming cost V 4 bases and J 1 base, with 16 bases left between them. This CDR3 region has 16 residues. CDR3 amino acids: CASSLRGVPRTDTQYF. CDR3 DNA sequence: TGCGCCAGCAGCCTCCGAGGGGTCCCACGCACAGATACGCAGTATTTT.

V usage is TRBV28 and J usage is TRBJ1-5, with D tentatively TRBD1 (5 bases). Germline V gene sequence: CDR1 MDHEN, CDR2 SYDVKM. This CDR3 has 16 residues. The V end lost 2 bases, the J end lost 4 bases, and 15 bases lay between the germline ends. The CDR3 spells CASSLGGWGRNQPQHF. The DNA of the CDR3 is TGTGCCAGCAGTTTAGGGGGTTGGGGGAGGAATCAGCCCCAGCATTTT.

The chain links TRBV7-9 to TRBJ2-1; D gene ambiguous. Per germline, CDR1 SEHNR and CDR2 FQNEAQ (reference sequence). The V and J ends lost 5 bases and 5 bases respectively, with 22 bases between them. This CDR3 spans 17 amino acids. The CDR3: CASSPPLAAGANNEQFF. DNA of the CDR3: TGTGCCAGCAGCCCACCTTTGGCGGCAGGAGCGAACAATGAGCAGTTCTTC.

The chain has TRBV3-1 and TRBJ2-7, with 9 bases matching TRBD2. This CDR3 is built from 15 residues. The germline CDR1 and CDR2 sequences are LGHDT and YNNKEL (reference sequence). Losses at the gene ends were 4 bases for V and 4 bases for J; bases not matched to a gene: 8. The CDR3, as DNA: TGTGCCAGCAGCCGGGTTAGCGGGGGAGAATACGAGCAGTACTTC. It yields the protein CASSRVSGGEYEQYF.

The gene calls are TRBV18 and TRBJ1-2; D unresolved. Per germline, CDR1 KGHSH and CDR2 LQKENI. Deletions cut 0 bases from V and 8 bases from J, with 13 bases between. The CDR3 spans 14 residues. The CDR3 is CASSPPGVRGGYTF. The CDR3, as DNA: TGTGCCAGCTCACCACCGGGAGTCCGGGGAGGCTACACCTTC. Filled out from reference TRBV18 and TRBJ1-2, the complete variable domain reads NAGVMQNPRHLVRRRGQEARLRCSPMKGHSHVYWYRQLPEEGLKFMVYLQKENIIDESGMPKERFSAEFPKEGPSILRIQQVVRGDSAAYFCASSPPGVRGGYTFGSGTRLTVV.